Listed below are T cell receptor beta chains from one sample, sequenced in a study of cytomegalovirus exposure and HLA in healthy donors. Generated by immunoSEQ multiplex PCR, the TCRdb table keeps only in-frame clones and is missing some. The sample has 150,000 or so clones, about 68% seen once. The specimen sequenced was PBMCs. Receptor source: a female donor in good health and CMV-seronegative. Both conserved end residues are part of each CDR3. Size values are once, few and many counts, or a class for expanded clones, and some rows have none.

v_gene: TRBV2; abundance: NA; j_gene: TRBJ1-3; CDR3aa: CASSGSQGQKYGNTIYF
v_gene: TRBV5-1; abundance: few; j_gene: TRBJ2-5; CDR3aa: CASSLGLAGATQETQYF
v_gene: TRBV30; abundance: NA; j_gene: TRBJ2-7; CDR3aa: CAYTSGGGQYF
v_gene: TRBV6-4; abundance: once; j_gene: TRBJ2-1; CDR3aa: CASSRTSNNEQFF
v_gene: TRBV7-2; abundance: NA; j_gene: TRBJ2-1; CDR3aa: CASRVQGAMDNEQFF
v_gene: TRBV28; abundance: NA; j_gene: TRBJ1-5; CDR3aa: CASTPGTLNQPQHF
v_gene: TRBV15; abundance: NA; j_gene: TRBJ1-5; CDR3aa: CATSRAREVQPQHF
v_gene: TRBV9; abundance: NA; j_gene: TRBJ1-1; CDR3aa: CASSVVPDSSSEAFF
v_gene: TRBV19; abundance: NA; j_gene: TRBJ1-2; CDR3aa: CASSIYRERYGYTF
v_gene: TRBV18; abundance: NA; j_gene: TRBJ1-5; CDR3aa: CASSPEGSAQPQHF
v_gene: TRBV9; abundance: NA; j_gene: TRBJ2-3; CDR3aa: CASSEQGTDTQYF
v_gene: TRBV29-1; abundance: NA; j_gene: NA; CDR3aa: CSVEIGGTYEQYF
v_gene: TRBV9; abundance: NA; j_gene: TRBJ2-1; CDR3aa: CASSVLGANNEQFF
v_gene: TRBV9; abundance: NA; j_gene: TRBJ2-3; CDR3aa: CASSVGTARADTQYF
v_gene: TRBV4-2; abundance: NA; j_gene: TRBJ1-1; CDR3aa: CASSRTNREGTEAFF
v_gene: TRBV28; abundance: NA; j_gene: TRBJ2-7; CDR3aa: CASTKPGTAAALGQYF
v_gene: TRBV19; abundance: few; j_gene: TRBJ1-1; CDR3aa: CASSIFGGRTEAFF
v_gene: TRBV7-3; abundance: NA; j_gene: TRBJ2-1; CDR3aa: CASSYQGNRGNEQFF
v_gene: TRBV7-9; abundance: NA; j_gene: TRBJ2-7; CDR3aa: CASSSGHPEIRYEQYF
v_gene: TRBV7-2; abundance: NA; j_gene: TRBJ1-1; CDR3aa: CASSSRMGQGARVAFF
v_gene: TRBV6-5; abundance: NA; j_gene: TRBJ2-7; CDR3aa: CASSYSTRQGEYF
v_gene: TRBV2; abundance: few; j_gene: TRBJ2-5; CDR3aa: CASREDRFRDSEETQYF
v_gene: TRBV7-2; abundance: few; j_gene: TRBJ2-7; CDR3aa: CASSLGTGGVYERYF
v_gene: TRBV7-9; abundance: few; j_gene: TRBJ2-1; CDR3aa: CASSAGTGASYNEQFF
v_gene: TRBV27; abundance: NA; j_gene: TRBJ2-3; CDR3aa: CASSPSTDTQYF
v_gene: TRBV11-2; abundance: NA; j_gene: TRBJ1-3; CDR3aa: CASSSRIGSGNTIYF
v_gene: TRBV18; abundance: NA; j_gene: TRBJ1-4; CDR3aa: CASSPPVGRNEKLFF